The TCR beta chain described here comes from a study of control samples from healthy donors and cancer patients. Repertoires were generated with immunoSEQ multiplex PCR, while TCRdb's copy carries only in-frame clones and drops some. The table has 130,000 or so clones, approximately 94% seen once. Trimming cost V 1 base and J 2 bases, with 9 bases left between them. This CDR3 is built from 15 residues. The germline V gene has CDR1 SGDLS and CDR2 YYNGEE. Source material: blood. This TCR was sampled from a man aged 35-49 years in good health. The rearrangement joins TRBV9 to TRBJ1-4; TRBD1 might be the D (5 bases). In nucleotides, the CDR3 is TGTGCCAGCAGCGTATGGGGCGGCACTAATGAAAAACTGTTTTTT. Translated: CASSVWGGTNEKLFF.